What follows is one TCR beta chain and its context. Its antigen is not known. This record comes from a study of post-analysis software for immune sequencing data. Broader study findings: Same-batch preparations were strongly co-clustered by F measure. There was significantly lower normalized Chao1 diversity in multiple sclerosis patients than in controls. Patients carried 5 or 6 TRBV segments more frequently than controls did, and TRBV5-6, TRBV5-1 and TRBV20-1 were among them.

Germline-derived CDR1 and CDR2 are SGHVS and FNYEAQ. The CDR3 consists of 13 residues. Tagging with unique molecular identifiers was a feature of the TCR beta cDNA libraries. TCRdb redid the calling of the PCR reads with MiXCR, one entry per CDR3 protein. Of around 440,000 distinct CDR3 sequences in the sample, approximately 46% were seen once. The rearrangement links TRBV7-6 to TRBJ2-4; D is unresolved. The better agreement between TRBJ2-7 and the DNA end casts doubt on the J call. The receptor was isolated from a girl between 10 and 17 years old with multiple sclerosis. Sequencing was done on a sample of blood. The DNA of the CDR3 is TGTGCCAGCAGCCCCCGTAACCGCTACGAGCAGTACTTC. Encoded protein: CASSPRNRYEQYF.